This T cell receptor (beta chain) was profiled in a study of T-cell memory formation after mild COVID-19. Points from the study as a whole: CD4+ contracting clones were found mainly in CM and EM, and CD8+ ones in EMRA.

5'RACE with constant-segment primers built TCRalpha and TCRbeta cDNA libraries with UMIs. TCRdb re-analysed the 5' RACE reads in MiXCR, keeping a single row per CDR3 protein. Counted here are about 470,000 distinct CDR3 sequences, around a quarter occurring once; the ten biggest clones make up around an eighth. This clonotype appeared a few times. The antigen is unknown. V lost 8 bases to trimming and J lost 3 bases, with 14 bases between them. The CDR3 sequence is 13 residues long. Germline CDR1 reads ENHRY; CDR2 reads SYGVKD. This receptor was obtained from an adult woman who had mild COVID-19 (a few samples of this study predate the infection). Cell type and time point are not known. The gene calls are TRBV10-3 and TRBJ2-7; perhaps TRBD2 as D (6 bases). Sequenced material: PBMCs or a T cell subset sorted from them (not recorded which). The CDR3 is CAIGGAGYYEQYF. In DNA, the CDR3 is TGTGCCATCGGAGGGGCGGGATACTACGAGCAGTACTTC.